The rows below give T cell receptor beta chains drawn from one sample of a study of blood T cell repertoires in COVID-19. TCRdb's copy holds only in-frame clones and misses some; the assay was immunoSEQ multiplex PCR. The sample carries 200,000 to 250,000 clones, around 92% recorded once. Sequencing input: peripheral blood. These receptors were taken from a man aged 30 to 39 with acute or convalescent COVID-19. Each CDR3 is given with its conserved first and last residue. Each record gives: V gene, D gene, clone size, J gene, CDR3 protein, CDR3 DNA. The D gene is left open where the match is weak. Expanded clones are given a class, and other clones once, few, many or no size at all.

TRBV10-1	TRBD1	NA	TRBJ1-1	CASSESPGQVMTFF	TGCGCCAGCAGCGAATCTCCGGGACAGGTGATGACTTTCTTT
TRBV3-1/TRBV3-2	NA	NA	TRBJ1-2	CASSQGGYGYTF	TGTGCCAGCAGCCAGGGAGGTTATGGCTACACCTTC
TRBV19	NA	NA	TRBJ2-7	CASRTTNDRFYEQYF	TGTGCCAGTAGAACTACTAATGACAGATTCTACGAGCAGTACTTC
TRBV18	TRBD1	NA	TRBJ2-7	CASSFQGVPYEQYF	TGTGCCAGCTCATTTCAGGGGGTCCCCTACGAGCAGTACTTC
TRBV11-2	TRBD2	NA	TRBJ2-2	CASSLDGGGGTGELFF	TGTGCCAGCAGCTTAGACGGCGGGGGTGGAACCGGGGAGCTGTTTTTT
TRBV28	NA	NA	TRBJ1-1	CASSLSGSGTEAFF	TGTGCCAGCAGTTTGTCAGGGTCGGGCACTGAAGCTTTCTTT
TRBV30	NA	NA	TRBJ1-2	CACPRAGRSLGYTF	TGTGCCTGCCCAAGGGCAGGGCGTAGCCTTGGCTACACCTTC
TRBV3-1/TRBV3-2	NA	NA	TRBJ1-3	CASLFRNTIYF	TGTGCCAGCTTGTTCAGAAACACCATATATTTT
TRBV28	NA	NA	TRBJ1-2	CASSPPRQNYGYTF	TGTGCCAGCAGTCCCCCCCGACAGAACTATGGCTACACCTTC
TRBV5-4	TRBD1	NA	TRBJ1-4	CASSPGTANEKLFF	TGTGCCAGCAGCCCCGGGACAGCTAATGAAAAACTGTTTTTT
TRBV3-1/TRBV3-2	TRBD2	NA	TRBJ2-5	CASSERTSGQETQYF	TGTGCCAGCAGCGAACGGACTAGCGGACAAGAGACCCAGTACTTC
TRBV6-5	NA	once	TRBJ2-5	CATTRDQETQYF	TGTGCCACCACTAGGGATCAAGAGACCCAGTACTTC
TRBV7-6	NA	NA	TRBJ2-5	CASSYQGGPQYF	TGTGCCAGCAGCTACCAGGGCGGACCTCAGTACTTC
TRBV11-2	TRBD1	NA	TRBJ2-1	CASSGGQGAFLEQFF	TGTGCCAGCAGCGGGGGACAGGGGGCCTTTCTTGAGCAGTTCTTC
TRBV12-3/TRBV12-4	NA	once	TRBJ2-1	CASSLGQHNEQFF	TGTGCCAGCAGTCTTGGACAGCACAATGAGCAGTTCTTC
TRBV6-5	TRBD1	NA	TRBJ1-6	CASSYSDSGGGSPLHF	TGTGCCAGCAGTTACTCGGACTCAGGGGGCGGGTCACCCCTCCACTTT
TRBV11-2	TRBD1	NA	TRBJ1-1	CASSSNRGKSTEAFF	TGTGCCAGCAGCTCGAACAGGGGTAAGAGCACTGAAGCTTTCTTT
TRBV27	NA	NA	TRBJ2-6	CASSLSQLPAGANVLTF	TGTGCCAGCAGTTTATCCCAACTACCGGCTGGGGCCAACGTCCTGACTTTC
TRBV4-2	NA	NA	TRBJ1-1	CASSQEPGSRANTEAFF	TGTGCCAGCAGCCAAGAACCCGGATCTAGAGCAAACACTGAAGCTTTCTTT
TRBV7-8	NA	NA	TRBJ2-5	CASSFSRGETQYF	TGTGCCAGCAGCTTCAGCAGGGGTGAGACCCAGTACTTC